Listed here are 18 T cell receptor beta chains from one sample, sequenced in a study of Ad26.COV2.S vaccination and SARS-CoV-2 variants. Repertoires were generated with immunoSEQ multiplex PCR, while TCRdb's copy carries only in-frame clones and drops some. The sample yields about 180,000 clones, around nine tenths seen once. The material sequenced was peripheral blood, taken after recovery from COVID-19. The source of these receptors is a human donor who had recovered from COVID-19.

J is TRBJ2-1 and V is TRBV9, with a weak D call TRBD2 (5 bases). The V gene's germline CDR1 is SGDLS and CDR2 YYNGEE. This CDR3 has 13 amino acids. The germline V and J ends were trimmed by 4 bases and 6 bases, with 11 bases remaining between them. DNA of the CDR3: TGTGCCAGCAGCCCAGGACTCCTCAATGAGCAGTTCTTC. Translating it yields CASSPGLLNEQFF. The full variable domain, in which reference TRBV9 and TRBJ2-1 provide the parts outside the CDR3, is DSGVTQTPKHLITATGQRVTLRCSPRSGDLSVYWYQQSLDQGLQFLIQYYNGEERAKGNILERFSAQQFPDLHSELNLSSLELGDSALYFCASSPGLLNEQFFGPGTRLTVL.

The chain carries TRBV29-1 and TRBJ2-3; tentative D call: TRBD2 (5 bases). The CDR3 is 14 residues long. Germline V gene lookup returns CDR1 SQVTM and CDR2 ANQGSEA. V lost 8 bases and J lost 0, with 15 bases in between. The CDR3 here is CSTERAESTDTQYF. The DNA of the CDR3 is TGCAGCACTGAAAGAGCGGAAAGCACAGATACGCAGTATTTT.

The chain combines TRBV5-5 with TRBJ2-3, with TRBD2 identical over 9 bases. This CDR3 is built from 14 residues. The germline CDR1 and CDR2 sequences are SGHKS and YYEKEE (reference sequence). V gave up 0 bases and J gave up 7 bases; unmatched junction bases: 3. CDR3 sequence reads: CASSLGTSENTQYF. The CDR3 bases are TGTGCCAGCAGCTTGGGGACTAGCGAGAATACGCAGTATTTT.

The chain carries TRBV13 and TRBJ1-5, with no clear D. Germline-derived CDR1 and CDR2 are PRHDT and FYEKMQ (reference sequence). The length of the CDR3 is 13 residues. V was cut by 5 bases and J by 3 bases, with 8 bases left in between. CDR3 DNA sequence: TGTGCCAGCAGCCCGGGCCCCAATCAGCCCCAGCATTTT. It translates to CASSPGPNQPQHF.

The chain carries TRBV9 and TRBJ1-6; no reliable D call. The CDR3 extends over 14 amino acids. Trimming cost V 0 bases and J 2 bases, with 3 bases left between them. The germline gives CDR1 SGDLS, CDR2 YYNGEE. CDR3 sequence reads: CASSVEAYNSPLHF. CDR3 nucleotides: TGTGCCAGCAGCGTAGAAGCCTATAATTCACCCCTCCACTTT.

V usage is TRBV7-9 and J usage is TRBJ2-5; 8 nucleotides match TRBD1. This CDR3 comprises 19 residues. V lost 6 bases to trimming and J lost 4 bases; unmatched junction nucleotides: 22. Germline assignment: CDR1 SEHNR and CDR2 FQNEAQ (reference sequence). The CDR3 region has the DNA TGTGCCAGCAGATCTAGGACCCGGACAGGGCGCGCGTCCGGAGAGACCCAGTACTTC. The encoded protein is CASRSRTRTGRASGETQYF. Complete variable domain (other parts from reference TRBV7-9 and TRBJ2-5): DTGVSQNPRHKITKRGQNVTFRCDPISEHNRLYWYRQTLGQGPEFLTYFQNEAQLEKSRLLSDRFSAERPKGSFSTLEIQRTEQGDSAMYLCASRSRTRTGRASGETQYFGPGTRLLVL.

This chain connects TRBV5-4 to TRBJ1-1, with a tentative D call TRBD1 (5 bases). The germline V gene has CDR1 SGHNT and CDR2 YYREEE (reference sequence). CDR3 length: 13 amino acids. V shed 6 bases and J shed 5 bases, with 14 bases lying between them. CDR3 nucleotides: TGTGCCAGCACCGGGTGGGGGAGAACTGAAGCTTTCTTT. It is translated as CASTGWGRTEAFF.

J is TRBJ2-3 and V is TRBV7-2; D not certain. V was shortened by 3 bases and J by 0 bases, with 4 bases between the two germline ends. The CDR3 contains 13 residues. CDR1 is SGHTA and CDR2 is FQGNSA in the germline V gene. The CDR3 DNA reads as TGTGCCAGCAGCTTTGCCAGCACAGATACGCAGTATTTT. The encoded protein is CASSFASTDTQYF. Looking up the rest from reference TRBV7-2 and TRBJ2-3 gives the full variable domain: GAGVSQSPSNKVTEKGKDVELRCDPISGHTALYWYRQSLGQGLEFLIYFQGNSAPDKSGLPSDRFSAERTGGSVSTLTIQRTQQEDSAVYLCASSFASTDTQYFGPGTRLTVL.

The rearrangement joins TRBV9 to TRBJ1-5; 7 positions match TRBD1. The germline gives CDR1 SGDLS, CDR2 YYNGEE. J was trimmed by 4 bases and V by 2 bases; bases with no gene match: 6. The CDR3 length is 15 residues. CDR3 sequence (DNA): TGTGCCAGCAGCGTCTCCGGGACAGCAAATCAGCCCCAGCATTTT. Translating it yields CASSVSGTANQPQHF.

The CDR3: CASSSTSSGELFF. The CDR3, as DNA: TGCGCCAGCAGCTCGACCTCGTCCGGGGAGCTGTTTTTT. This chain joins TRBV5-1 and TRBJ2-2; no clear D gene. There are 13 residues in the CDR3. Germline V lookup: CDR1 SGHRS, CDR2 YFSETQ. V was pared by 3 bases and J by 6 bases, with 9 bases between.

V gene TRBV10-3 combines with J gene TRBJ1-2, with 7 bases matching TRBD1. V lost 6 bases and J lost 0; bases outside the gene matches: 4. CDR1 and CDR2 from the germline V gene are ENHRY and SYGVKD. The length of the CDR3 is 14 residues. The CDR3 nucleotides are TGTGCCATCAGCAGGGACAGAGCTAACTATGGCTACACCTTC. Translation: CAISRDRANYGYTF.

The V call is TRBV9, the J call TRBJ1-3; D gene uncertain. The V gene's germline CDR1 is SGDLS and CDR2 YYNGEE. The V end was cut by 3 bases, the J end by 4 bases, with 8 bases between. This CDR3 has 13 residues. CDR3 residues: CASSGGSGNTIYF. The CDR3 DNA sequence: TGTGCCAGCAGCGGGGGATCCGGAAACACCATATATTTT.

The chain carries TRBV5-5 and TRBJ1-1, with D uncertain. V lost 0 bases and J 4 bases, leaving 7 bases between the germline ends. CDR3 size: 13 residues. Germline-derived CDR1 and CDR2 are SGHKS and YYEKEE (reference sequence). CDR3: CASSLGVLTEAFF. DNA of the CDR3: TGTGCCAGCAGCTTGGGAGTCCTCACTGAAGCTTTCTTT.

The CDR3 region is CASSLAGGRTGELFF. The CDR3 DNA follows: TGTGCCAGCAGCTTGGCAGGGGGTCGAACCGGGGAGCTGTTTTTT. The V gene is TRBV7-9, the J gene TRBJ2-2; 7 positions agree with TRBD1. The CDR3 is 15 residues long. Germline lookup yields CDR1 SEHNR and CDR2 FQNEAQ (reference sequence). J gave up 5 bases and V 3 bases, and 6 bases lay outside the gene matches.

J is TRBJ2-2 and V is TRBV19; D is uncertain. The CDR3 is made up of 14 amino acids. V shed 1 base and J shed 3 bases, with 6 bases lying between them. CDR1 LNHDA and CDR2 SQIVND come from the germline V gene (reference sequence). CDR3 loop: CASSIAEDTGELFF. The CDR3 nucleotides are TGTGCCAGTAGTATAGCTGAAGACACCGGGGAGCTGTTTTTT.

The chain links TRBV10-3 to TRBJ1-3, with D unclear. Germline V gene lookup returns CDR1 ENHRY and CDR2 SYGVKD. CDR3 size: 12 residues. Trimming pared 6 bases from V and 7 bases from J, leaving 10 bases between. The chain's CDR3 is CAISPAGNTIYF. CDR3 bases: TGTGCCATCAGCCCCGCGGGCAACACCATATATTTT.

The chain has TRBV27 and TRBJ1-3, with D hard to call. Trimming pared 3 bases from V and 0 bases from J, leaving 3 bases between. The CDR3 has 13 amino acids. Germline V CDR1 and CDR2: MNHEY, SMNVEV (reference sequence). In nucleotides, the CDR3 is TGTGCCAGCAGTTTGGCCTCTGGAAACACCATATATTTT. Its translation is CASSLASGNTIYF.

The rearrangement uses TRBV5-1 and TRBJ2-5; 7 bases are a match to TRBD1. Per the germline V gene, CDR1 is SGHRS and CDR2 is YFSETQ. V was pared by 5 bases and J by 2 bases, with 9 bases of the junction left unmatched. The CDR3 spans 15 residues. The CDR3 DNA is TGCGCCAGCAGGGGGGACAGTAGCCTACAAGAGACCCAGTACTTC. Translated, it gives CASRGDSSLQETQYF.